Following are 17 T cell receptor beta chains from one sample sequenced in a study of blood T cell repertoires in COVID-19. TCRdb's copy holds only in-frame clones and misses some; the assay was immunoSEQ multiplex PCR. The sample comprises about 110,000 clones, about 85% of which are singletons, and under 4% rests with the top ten. The sequenced material came from peripheral blood. These receptors came from a man aged 35-49 years with acute or convalescent COVID-19.

The chain couples TRBV6-5 to TRBJ2-1; D possibly corresponds to TRBD2 (5 bases). The CDR3 sequence is 11 residues long. CDR1 is MNHEY and CDR2 is SVGAGI in the germline V gene. V was shortened by 8 bases and J by 5 bases, with 7 bases between the two germline ends. This CDR3 is CASQRNNEQFF. The CDR3 bases are TGTGCCAGCCAGCGGAACAATGAGCAGTTCTTC.

The chain is built from TRBV7-2 and TRBJ2-3; maybe TRBD1 (5 bases). This CDR3 spans 14 amino acids. The germline V gene encodes CDR1 SGHTA and CDR2 FQGNSA. Trimming stripped 0 bases from V and 1 base from J, with 5 bases between. The CDR3 DNA is TGTGCCAGCAGCTTAGCCAGGGGCACAGATACGCAGTATTTT. Its protein product is CASSLARGTDTQYF.

V usage is TRBV18 and J usage is TRBJ1-1; weak D call: TRBD1 (5 bases). The CDR3 contains 18 residues. The V and J ends lost 3 bases and 5 bases respectively, with 25 bases between them. Germline assignment: CDR1 KGHSH and CDR2 LQKENI. CDR3 nucleotide sequence: TGTGCCAGCTCACCGGCAAGGAGGGGCTTAGGTACGGGGACTGAAGCTTTCTTT. This encodes CASSPARRGLGTGTEAFF.

The chain couples TRBV19 to TRBJ2-2; D is perhaps TRBD1 (5 bases). Trimming cost V 5 bases and J 4 bases, with 8 bases left between them. The CDR3 consists of 13 residues. CDR1 LNHDA and CDR2 SQIVND come from the germline V gene (reference sequence). As DNA, the CDR3 is TGTGCCAGTAGTCGGCAGGGCACCGGGGAGCTGTTTTTT. It yields the protein CASSRQGTGELFF.

The chain links TRBV3-1 (or the pseudogene TRBV3-2) to TRBJ2-1; 9 bases map to TRBD1. The J segment lost 7 bases and the V segment lost 0 bases, leaving 4 bases of the junction unmatched. Per germline, CDR1 LGHDT and CDR2 YNNKEL (reference sequence). This CDR3 is built from 15 residues. The CDR3 region is CASSQDTTGGNEQFF. Here the CDR3 DNA reads TGTGCCAGCAGCCAAGATACGACAGGGGGAAATGAGCAGTTCTTC.

The CDR3 DNA sequence: TGTGCCAGCGGGTCACTAGCGGGGGGGTTCAATGAGCAGTTCTTC. This sequence encodes CASGSLAGGFNEQFF. The V gene is TRBV27, the J gene TRBJ2-1; 13 nucleotides line up with TRBD2. The trim removed 8 bases at V and 6 bases at J, leaving 7 bases unmatched. This CDR3 spans 15 amino acids. Germline CDR1 MNHEY, CDR2 SMNVEV (reference sequence).

The rearrangement joins TRBV19 to TRBJ2-2; D might be TRBD1 (6 bases). Germline CDR1 is LNHDA and CDR2 is SQIVND (reference sequence). The V and J ends lost 3 bases and 8 bases respectively, with 10 bases between them. The CDR3 totals 13 residues. The CDR3 nucleotides read TGTGCCAGTAGTATGTTAGGGGGTGGGGAGCTGTTTTTT. It encodes CASSMLGGGELFF.

The CDR3 protein is CASSLELAGTGELFF. CDR3 nucleotides: TGCGCCAGCAGCTTGGAGTTAGCTGGGACCGGGGAGCTGTTTTTT. The gene calls are TRBV5-1 and TRBJ2-2; no clear D. CDR3 length equals 15 residues. Germline CDR1 SGHRS, CDR2 YFSETQ. The V gene lost 0 bases and the J gene lost 5 bases, with 11 bases spanning the gap.

This clone was detected a few times. This rearrangement joins TRBV4-2 to TRBJ1-5, with a tentative D call TRBD1 (5 bases). The germline CDR1 and CDR2 sequences are LGHNA and YNFKEQ. This CDR3 region has 16 residues. Trimming removed 0 bases at V and 5 bases at J, with 14 bases between. The CDR3 DNA is TGTGCCAGCAGCCAAGACCCTACGACAGTTCATCAGCCCCAGCATTTT. Translation: CASSQDPTTVHQPQHF.

V usage is TRBV29-1 and J usage is TRBJ1-4; D ambiguous. From germline, CDR1 is SQVTM and CDR2 ANQGSEA. V lost 4 bases, J lost 8 bases, and 11 bases lay in between. The CDR3 is made up of 12 amino acids. The CDR3 sequence: CSVVQSGEKLFF. The CDR3, as DNA: TGCAGCGTTGTACAATCGGGGGAAAAACTGTTTTTT.

J is TRBJ1-6 and V is TRBV5-1; 9 bases are shared with TRBD1. The J segment lost 6 bases and the V segment lost 4 bases, leaving 5 bases of the junction unmatched. CDR1 is SGHRS and CDR2 is YFSETQ in the germline V gene. The CDR3 has 15 amino acids. The CDR3 nucleotides are TGCGCCAGCAGCGGAGGACAGGGGTTTAATTCACCCCTCCACTTT. Protein product: CASSGGQGFNSPLHF.

The chain uses TRBV18 and TRBJ1-4; 7 bases are a match to TRBD1. The CDR3 runs 14 residues. Germline loops: CDR1 KGHSH, CDR2 LQKENI. After removal of 3 bases from V and 7 bases from J, the junction contained 5 bases not matched to a gene. The chain's CDR3 is CASSPDREIEKLFF. The CDR3 DNA reads as TGTGCCAGCTCACCTGACAGGGAAATTGAAAAACTGTTTTTT.

This clone was picked up a small number of times. The chain couples TRBV7-2 to TRBJ1-5; D is uncertain. Trimming removed 1 base at V and 1 base at J, with 8 bases between. Germline V gene data show CDR1 as SGHTA and CDR2 as FQGNSA. The CDR3 is 15 residues long. CDR3 protein: CASSLGGGSNQPQHF. The CDR3 DNA follows: TGTGCCAGCAGCTTAGGGGGAGGAAGCAATCAGCCCCAGCATTTT.

The rearrangement uses TRBV7-9 and TRBJ2-6, with TRBD2 as a possible D gene (6 bases). The CDR3 totals 17 residues. Germline CDR1 SEHNR, CDR2 FQNEAQ (reference sequence). V was shortened by 5 bases and J by 2 bases, with 16 bases between the two germline ends. Here the CDR3 DNA reads TGTGCCAGCAGCCCGAGATCGGCGGGGACTGGGGCCAACGTCCTGACTTTC. Its translation: CASSPRSAGTGANVLTF.

The gene calls are TRBV12-2 and TRBJ1-4; no DNA check was done on the table's D call, TRBD1. TRBV12-2 is reported as a pseudogene. The CDR3 contains 15 residues. As DNA, the CDR3 is TGTGCAAGTCGCCGACGGACAGGGGATAATGAAAAACTGTTTTTT. Translation: CASRRRTGDNEKLFF.

The chain is built from TRBV25-1 and TRBJ1-6; 8 bases align to TRBD1. Germline V CDR1 and CDR2: MGHDK, SYGVNS. J lost 7 bases, V lost 6 bases, and 5 bases had no gene match. This CDR3 has 14 amino acids. CDR3 sequence (DNA): TGTGCCAGCAGCCGGACAGGGTTAAATTCACCCCTCCACTTT. Its protein is CASSRTGLNSPLHF.

V and J are TRBV18 and TRBJ1-1, with 7 bases aligning to TRBD1. V trimming: 6 bases; J trimming: 1 base; junction bases outside the gene matches: 2. The CDR3 is 13 residues long. Germline loops: CDR1 KGHSH, CDR2 LQKENI. The CDR3 protein is CASSHRGNTEAFF. CDR3 nucleotide sequence: TGTGCCAGCTCCCACAGGGGGAACACTGAAGCTTTCTTT.